This T cell receptor beta chain derives from a study of identical twins. TCRdb itself ran the 5' RACE reads through MiXCR, one entry per CDR3 protein. The table includes 1.5 million to 2 million distinct CDR3 sequences, about 32% detected once. This clonotype appeared a few times. Sample: cord blood. This sequence was found in a newborn girl in good health.

CDR3 DNA sequence: TGTGCCAGCAGCCGCGGACAGGGGACTCACAATGAGCAGTTCTTC. Amino acids: CASSRGQGTHNEQFF. V gene TRBV4-2 combines with J gene TRBJ2-1, with 9 bases aligning to TRBD1. CDR3 size: 15 residues. The V segment lost 4 bases and the J segment 5 bases; nucleotides outside the gene matches: 6. Germline V gene sequence: CDR1 LGHNA, CDR2 YNFKEQ.